This T cell receptor (beta chain) was sequenced for a study of cytomegalovirus exposure and HLA in healthy donors (dated by TCRdb to the late 2010s). A note on the overall study: An earlier analysis of some 600 of the donors reported approximately 260 Gb of sequence data and 117 million unique TCR beta sequences obtained from some 200 million T cells. About 320 gigabases of sequencing data and approximately 85 million unique TCR sequences were included in an early release covering 550 to 650 HLA-typed donors. Among the roughly 390 genotyped donors, about 83% belonged to the genetic ancestry cluster associated with self-reported Caucasian donors. The study was designed to test whether signatures of past pathogen exposure could be identified by cataloging public T cell receptors. The study used immunosequencing to profile the T cell repertoires of approximately 650 subjects and linked those repertoires to cytomegalovirus serostatus. In addition to the first cohort of 650 to 800 subjects, a separate validation cohort of over 90 different subjects was used. High-throughput TCR immunosequencing, statistical association of individual TCRs with disease status, and machine learning were combined to predict cytomegalovirus infection status. A later analysis re-examined previously published TCR beta repertoires from about 700 donors and added high-resolution HLA genotyping to investigate patterns of TCR occurrence. Rather than using new phenotypic data, the later analysis identified candidate immune exposures from TCR beta sequences and from how often those sequences occurred across donors. An earlier analysis of nearly 600 of the donors applied high-throughput TCR beta sequencing to assess whether each TCR beta V gene segment acted as functional or pseudogenic. Donor age, sex, ethnicity and CMV serostatus were compiled together with the repertoire data. A later genetic analysis used genome-wide SNP genotypes for about 60% of the roughly 700 donors, treating that subset as a discovery cohort. All discovery cohort repertoires had been generated using a single sequencing platform. HLA typing covered class I and class II loci at four-digit resolution. The number of typed donors differed by locus: 629-630 for A, B, C, DRB1 and DQB1; 522 for DQA1; approximately 600 for DPA1; and some 450 for DPB1. Roughly five DR-DQ haplotypes were treated as single units for association and clustering because of strong linkage in the cohort. On average, about 240,000 unique TCR beta nucleotide sequences were sequenced per donor among a few hundred genotyped donors of the cohort, with roughly 19% of those sequences being non-productive.

The method was the immunoSEQ multiplex PCR assay. A mixture of 60 forward primers for TCR Vbeta segments and 13 reverse primers for TCR Jbeta segments was used in the multiplex PCR. Amplification of the CDR3 region of rearranged TCR beta genes was performed with a multiplex PCR assay on genomic DNA. The Illumina HiSeq System was used to sequence the amplified TCR beta libraries as 87-base-pair reads. Turning to the authors' computational methods: A later analysis tallied approximately 87 million unique TCR beta chains across the 700 or so repertoires, and about 12 million of those chains were shared by two or more donors. Raw reads were error-corrected and collapsed into unique sequences by a nearest-neighbor algorithm in which closely related sequences were merged to remove PCR and sequencing errors. CDR3 sequences were aligned to IMGT reference sequences to assign V, D and J gene segments. Each retained sequence needed at least a six-nucleotide match to both a V gene segment and a J gene segment. Rearrangements were called productive when the CDR3 lacked stop codons and stayed in frame with V and J; all others were non-productive. Following IMGT convention, CDR3 was defined as the stretch from the second conserved V-encoded cysteine to the conserved J-encoded phenylalanine. The earlier analysis of about 530 of the donors excluded any sequence lacking an unambiguous match to a single V gene segment. An earlier analysis of around 600 of the donors classified V segments as functional when productive rearrangements were above 56.7% and as segregating when the standard deviation between donors was above 5%. A statistical classification framework was developed to diagnose cytomegalovirus status using the catalog of TCR beta chain sequences. In a later analysis, TCR nucleotide sequences were compared against IMGT/GENE-DB human TR gene sequences so that V and J genes could be assigned. In a later analysis, CDR3 sequences and most-parsimonious VDJ recombination scenarios were assigned using the TCRdist pipeline. In a later analysis, each TCR beta chain was defined by its CDR3 amino acid sequence together with its V-gene family, and reads without a unique V-gene family were excluded. In a later analysis, 500 to 700 highly shared, low-generation-probability nucleotide sequences were removed to address suspected cross-contamination and a sequencing artifact. A later analysis calculated a clonal expansion index for each public chain from normalized within-repertoire ranks of inferred template counts. In a later analysis, generation probabilities were computed with a VDJ recombination model fitted to out-of-frame rearrangements, and the resulting probabilities were checked against IGoR. In a later analysis, TCR-TCR, TCR-HLA and TCR-CMV co-occurrence was scored with hypergeometric tests, and a repertoire-size bias correction was applied to TCR pairs. In a later analysis, false discovery rates were estimated by permuting HLA or CMV assignments 20 times. A later analysis grouped co-occurring TCRs with DBSCAN, adding TCRdist sequence similarity when clustering within HLA-allele-positive subsets. For co-occurrence clustering, repertoires with fewer than 30,000 or more than 120,000 public chains were excluded, along with five or six repertoires with anomalous nucleotide sharing. TCRdb obtained this table from immuneACCESS and retained in-frame rearrangements with V and J assigned. These tables miss some clones; where compared with another copy, unresolved V genes account for less than half of the shortfall, and the remainder is unexplained. The D gene and trimming were derived from the DNA, and the V and J assignments and clone size from that table. The table kept for this sample lists some 28,000 clones. The ten largest clones represent 0.71% of the sample.

Study-level results and caveats: Over 15 rarely observed V segments, including chromosome 9 orphons, were excluded from the earlier analysis of a few hundred of the donors because counts were too low. The classifier was reported to diagnose cytomegalovirus status with high specificity and sensitivity in both the original cohort and the validation cohort. Broadly in line with IMGT annotations, most TCR beta V segments showed up in productive rearrangements about 87% or about 30% of the time in an earlier analysis of several hundred of the donors. V-gene and J-gene trimming of TCR beta chains was associated with a missense DCLRE1C variant in a later genetic analysis, and the association was replicated in an independent cohort. According to a later analysis, parvovirus B19, influenza, CMV and Epstein-Barr virus appeared linked to several top co-occurrence clusters. When HLA alleles, especially DR and DQ, strongly co-occurred, attributing TCR associations to individual alleles was difficult. The study listed over 150 TCR beta chains as associated with cytomegalovirus. Presence/absence analyses assumed roughly uniform sequencing depth across donors, an assumption that may not hold. Linkage disequilibrium might explain the correlated functional status among segregating V segments, but an unknown experimental factor could not be excluded. A later analysis associated 15,000 or so TCR beta sequences with specific HLA alleles at a false discovery rate of 0.05. A further reported finding was that TCR beta sequences accurately predicted the HLA-A and HLA-B alleles for most subjects in the first cohort. The cohort was sequenced for TCR beta chains only, and without alpha or paired-chain data the features that could be detected were limited. Because some donors lacked HLA typing at each locus, the association tests relied only on the typed subset. In a later analysis, HLA-associated TCR beta chains were found to be more clonally expanded and to have lower generation probabilities than equally common non-associated chains. Some IMGT-functional V segments, including TRBV6-2 and TRBV6-3, could not be told apart with the 87-base-pair reads, so those segments were excluded. Most CMV-associated TCR beta chains appeared to be HLA-restricted in a later analysis, and the HLA associations seemed to be driven largely by CMV exposure. In vitro tests confirmed that a few of the cytomegalovirus-associated TCR beta chains recognize cytomegalovirus antigens. In a later analysis, TCR association rates were found to vary across HLA loci, with the most associated TCRs seen for DRB1 alleles and the fewest for HLA-C alleles. Most TCR sequences were observed very rarely across donors, whereas some public TCRs were present in many individuals. According to the authors, the approach could potentially be generalized to other disease states and immunological phenotypes. A group of highly shared sequence variants was considered likely to be a technical artifact of the sequencing pipeline. According to a later genetic analysis, donors in an Asian-associated ancestry cluster had fewer N-insertions in productive TCRs than the approximately 670-donor mean. For the cohort, immune exposure information was limited to CMV serostatus.

According to the germline V gene, CDR1 reads SGHNT and CDR2 reads YENEEA. V lost 5 bases and J lost 5 bases, and the count of bases not matched to a germline gene is 7. Measured from the cysteine to the phenylalanine, the CDR3 is 15 residues long. Only the CDR3 DNA stays, 45 bases, in frame from base 1. To note about this clone: The target of this receptor is not known.

The cohort was made up of approximately 670 healthy bone marrow donors. At the time of sampling, every cohort member was nominally healthy, though immune exposures that went unrecorded were likely present. The donor tested CMV seronegative, placing the donor among the 350 or so seronegative members of the cohort. Every donor gave a peripheral blood sample, and the peripheral blood mononuclear cells from that sample were used for TCR beta sequencing. Genomic DNA was extracted from the blood cell samples with the Qiagen DNeasy Blood Extraction Kit. This receptor chain uses TRBV11-3 and TRBJ2-5; the central 11 bases match TRBD1. The sample taken for sequencing was PBMCs. This clonotype was sampled from a man aged 25-40 years in good health and CMV-seronegative. The CDR3 amino acid sequence is: CASSTRDRGWETQYF. The DNA sequence is as follows: TGTGCCAGCAGCACCCGGGACAGGGGGTGGGAGACCCAGTACTTC.